This TCR beta chain was observed in a study of identical twins. This clonotype was counted between two and nine times. Trimming took 4 bases from V and 2 from J, leaving 9 bases between them. The CDR3 sequence is 12 residues long. CDR1 and CDR2 from the germline V gene are DFQATT and SNEGSKA (reference sequence). MiXCR, applied by TCRdb to the 5' RACE reads, yields one record per CDR3 protein. The sample carries 250,000 or so distinct CDR3 sequences, around 8% recorded once. Another study also made use of these data, one on yellow fever vaccine responses in identical twins.

The rearrangement links TRBV20-1 to TRBJ2-7; D not resolved. Source material: CD8+ T cells sorted from blood. This TCR derives from a young woman in good health. CDR3 region: CSATIGTYEQYF. The CDR3 DNA reads TGCAGTGCTACCATAGGGACCTACGAGCAGTACTTC.